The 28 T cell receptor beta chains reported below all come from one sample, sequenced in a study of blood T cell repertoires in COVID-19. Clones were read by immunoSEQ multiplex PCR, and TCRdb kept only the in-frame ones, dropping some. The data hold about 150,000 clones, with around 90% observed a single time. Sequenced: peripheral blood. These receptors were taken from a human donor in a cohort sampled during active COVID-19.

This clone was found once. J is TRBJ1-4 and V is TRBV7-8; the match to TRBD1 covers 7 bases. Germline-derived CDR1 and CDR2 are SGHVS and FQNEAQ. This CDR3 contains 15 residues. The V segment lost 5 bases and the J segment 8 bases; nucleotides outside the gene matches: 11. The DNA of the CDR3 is TGTGCCAGCAGCGCCGGACTGCAGGGGGGAGAAAAACTGTTTTTT. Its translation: CASSAGLQGGEKLFF.

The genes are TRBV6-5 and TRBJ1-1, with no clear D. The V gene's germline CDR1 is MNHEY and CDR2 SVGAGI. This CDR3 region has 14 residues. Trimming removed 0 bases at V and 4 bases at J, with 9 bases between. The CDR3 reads CASSYSRKSTEAFF. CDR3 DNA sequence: TGTGCCAGCAGTTACTCGAGAAAGAGCACTGAAGCTTTCTTT.

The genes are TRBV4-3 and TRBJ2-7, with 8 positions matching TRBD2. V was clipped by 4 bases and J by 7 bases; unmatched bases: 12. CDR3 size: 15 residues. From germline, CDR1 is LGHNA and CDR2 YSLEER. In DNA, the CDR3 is TGCGCCAGCAGCCCTGCTCCAGCGGGGGCAGGGGAGCAGTACTTC. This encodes CASSPAPAGAGEQYF.

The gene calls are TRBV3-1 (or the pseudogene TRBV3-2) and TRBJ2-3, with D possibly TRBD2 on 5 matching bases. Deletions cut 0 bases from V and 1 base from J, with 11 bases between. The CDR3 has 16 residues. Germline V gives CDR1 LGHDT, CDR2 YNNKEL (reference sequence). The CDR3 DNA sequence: TGTGCCAGCAGCCAAGATCGGGGAGTAGGCACAGATACGCAGTATTTT. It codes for CASSQDRGVGTDTQYF.

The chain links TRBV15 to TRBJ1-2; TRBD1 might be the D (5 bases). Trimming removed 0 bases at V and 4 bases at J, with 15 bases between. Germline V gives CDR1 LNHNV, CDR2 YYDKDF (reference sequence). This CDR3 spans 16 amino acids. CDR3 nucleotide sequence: TGTGCCACCAGCAGAGACGCCTGGCAGGGCCCCTATGGCTACACCTTC. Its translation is CATSRDAWQGPYGYTF.

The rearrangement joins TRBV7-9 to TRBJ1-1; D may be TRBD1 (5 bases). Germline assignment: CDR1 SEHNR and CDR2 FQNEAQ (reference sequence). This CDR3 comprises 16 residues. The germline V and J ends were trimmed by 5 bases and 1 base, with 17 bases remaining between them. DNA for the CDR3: TGTGCCAGCAGCCAGGGAGGGGTTCGCGGGAACACTGAAGCTTTCTTT. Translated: CASSQGGVRGNTEAFF.

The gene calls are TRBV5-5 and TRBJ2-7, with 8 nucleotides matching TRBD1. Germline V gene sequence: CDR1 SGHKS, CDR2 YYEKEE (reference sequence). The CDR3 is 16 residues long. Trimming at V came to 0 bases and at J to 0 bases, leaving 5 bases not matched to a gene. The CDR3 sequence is CASSLAVDRGSYEQYF. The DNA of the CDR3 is TGTGCCAGCAGCTTGGCAGTTGACAGGGGCTCCTACGAGCAGTACTTC.

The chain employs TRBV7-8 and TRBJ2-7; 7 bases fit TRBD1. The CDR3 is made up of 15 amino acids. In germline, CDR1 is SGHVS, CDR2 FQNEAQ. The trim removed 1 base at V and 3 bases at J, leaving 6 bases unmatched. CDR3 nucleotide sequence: TGTGCCAGCAGCTTAGGTGGGACAGCAATCTACGAGCAGTACTTC. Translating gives CASSLGGTAIYEQYF. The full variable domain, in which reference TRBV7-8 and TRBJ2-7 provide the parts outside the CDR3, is GAGVSQSPRYKVAKRGQDVALRCDPISGHVSLFWYQQALGQGPEFLTYFQNEAQLDKSGLPSDRFFAERPEGSVSTLKIQRTQQEDSAVYLCASSLGGTAIYEQYFGPGTRLTVT.

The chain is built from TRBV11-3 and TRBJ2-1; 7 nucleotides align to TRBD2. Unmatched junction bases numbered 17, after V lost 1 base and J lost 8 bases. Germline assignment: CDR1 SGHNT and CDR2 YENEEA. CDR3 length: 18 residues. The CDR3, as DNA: TGTGCCAGCAGCTTAGTCGGTTTAGGCGGGAGTCGTAAGGATGAGCAGTTCTTC. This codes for CASSLVGLGGSRKDEQFF. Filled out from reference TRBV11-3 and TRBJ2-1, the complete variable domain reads EAGVVQSPRYKIIEKKQPVAFWCNPISGHNTLYWYLQNLGQGPELLIRYENEEAVDDSQLPKDRFSAERLKGVDSTLKIQPAELGDSAVYLCASSLVGLGGSRKDEQFFGPGTRLTVL.

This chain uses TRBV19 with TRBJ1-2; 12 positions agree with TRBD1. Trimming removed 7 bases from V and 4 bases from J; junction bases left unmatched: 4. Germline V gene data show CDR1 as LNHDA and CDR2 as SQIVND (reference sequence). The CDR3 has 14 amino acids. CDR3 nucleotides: TGTGCCAGTATCGGGACAGGGGGCGTCTATGGCTACACCTTC. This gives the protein CASIGTGGVYGYTF.

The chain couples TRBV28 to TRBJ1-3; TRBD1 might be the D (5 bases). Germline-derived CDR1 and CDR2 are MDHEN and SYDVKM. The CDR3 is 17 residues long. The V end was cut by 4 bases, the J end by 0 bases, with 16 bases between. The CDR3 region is CASSSFQGLGSGNTIYF. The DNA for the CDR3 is TGTGCCAGCAGTTCTTTTCAGGGTCTGGGCTCTGGAAACACCATATATTTT.

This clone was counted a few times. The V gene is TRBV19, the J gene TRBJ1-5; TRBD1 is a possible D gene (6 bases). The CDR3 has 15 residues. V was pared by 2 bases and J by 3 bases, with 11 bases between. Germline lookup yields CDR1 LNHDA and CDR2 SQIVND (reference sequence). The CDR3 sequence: CASSIHRDFNQPQHF. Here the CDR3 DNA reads TGTGCCAGTAGTATACACAGGGATTTCAATCAGCCCCAGCATTTT.

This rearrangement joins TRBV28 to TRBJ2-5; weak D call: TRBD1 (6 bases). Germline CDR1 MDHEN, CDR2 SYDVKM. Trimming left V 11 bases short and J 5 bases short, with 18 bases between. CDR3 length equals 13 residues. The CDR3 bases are TGTGCCGTCTACGACAGGCCGCGGGAGACCCAGTACTTC. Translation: CAVYDRPRETQYF.

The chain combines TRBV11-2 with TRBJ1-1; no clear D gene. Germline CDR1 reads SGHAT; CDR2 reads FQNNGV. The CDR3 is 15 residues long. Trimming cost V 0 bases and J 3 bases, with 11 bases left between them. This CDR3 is CASSLELNAYTEAFF. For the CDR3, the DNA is TGTGCCAGCAGCTTAGAGTTAAATGCGTACACTGAAGCTTTCTTT. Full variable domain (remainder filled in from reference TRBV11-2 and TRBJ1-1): EAGVAQSPRYKIIEKRQSVAFWCNPISGHATLYWYQQILGQGPKLLIQFQNNGVVDDSQLPKDRFSAERLKGVDSTLKIQPAKLEDSAVYLCASSLELNAYTEAFFGQGTRLTVV.

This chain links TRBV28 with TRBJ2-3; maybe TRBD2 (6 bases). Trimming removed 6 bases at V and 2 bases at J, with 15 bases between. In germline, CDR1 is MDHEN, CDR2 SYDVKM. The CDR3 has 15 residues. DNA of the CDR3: TGTGCCAGCAGAGGGTCCGCGGGGCCCACAGATACGCAGTATTTT. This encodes CASRGSAGPTDTQYF.

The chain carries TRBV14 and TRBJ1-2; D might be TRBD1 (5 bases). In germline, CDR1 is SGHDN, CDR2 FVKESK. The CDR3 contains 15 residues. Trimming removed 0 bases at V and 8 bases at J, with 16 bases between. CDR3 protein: CASSQDRYGARGYTF. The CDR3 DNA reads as TGTGCCAGCAGCCAAGATCGTTATGGGGCGCGGGGCTACACCTTC.

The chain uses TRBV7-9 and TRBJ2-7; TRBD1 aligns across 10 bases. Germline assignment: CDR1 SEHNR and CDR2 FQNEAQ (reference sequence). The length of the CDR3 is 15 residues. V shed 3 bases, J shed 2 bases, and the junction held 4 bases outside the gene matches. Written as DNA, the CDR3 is TGTGCCAGCAGCTTCCCGGGACAGGGGACCTACGAGCAGTACTTC. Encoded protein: CASSFPGQGTYEQYF.

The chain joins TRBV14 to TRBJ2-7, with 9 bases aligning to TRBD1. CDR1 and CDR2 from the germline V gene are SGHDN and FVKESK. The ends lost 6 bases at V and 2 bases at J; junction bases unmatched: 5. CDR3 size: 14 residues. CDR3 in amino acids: CASSPGTGPYEQYF. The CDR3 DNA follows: TGTGCCAGCAGTCCCGGGACAGGGCCCTACGAGCAGTACTTC. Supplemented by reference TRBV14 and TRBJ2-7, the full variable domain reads EAGVTQFPSHSVIEKGQTVTLRCDPISGHDNLYWYRRVMGKEIKFLLHFVKESKQDESGMPNNRFLAERTGGTYSTLKVQPAELEDSGVYFCASSPGTGPYEQYFGPGTRLTVT.

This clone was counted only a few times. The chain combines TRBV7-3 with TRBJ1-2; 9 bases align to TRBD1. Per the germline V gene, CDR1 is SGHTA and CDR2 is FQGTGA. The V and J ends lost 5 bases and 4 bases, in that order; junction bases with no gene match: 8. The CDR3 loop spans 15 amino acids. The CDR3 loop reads CASSPDRGVGYGYTF. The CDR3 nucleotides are TGTGCCAGCAGCCCGGACAGGGGAGTAGGCTATGGCTACACCTTC.

CDR3 loop: CASSLRTGLYGYTF. In DNA, the CDR3 is TGTGCCAGCAGCCTCCGGACAGGCCTCTATGGCTACACCTTC. This rearrangement joins TRBV3-1 (or the pseudogene TRBV3-2) to TRBJ1-2, with TRBD1 matching over 7 bases. CDR1 is LGHDT and CDR2 is YNNKEL in the germline V gene (reference sequence). The CDR3 extends over 14 amino acids. Trimming at V came to 4 bases and at J to 4 bases, leaving 6 bases not matched to a gene.

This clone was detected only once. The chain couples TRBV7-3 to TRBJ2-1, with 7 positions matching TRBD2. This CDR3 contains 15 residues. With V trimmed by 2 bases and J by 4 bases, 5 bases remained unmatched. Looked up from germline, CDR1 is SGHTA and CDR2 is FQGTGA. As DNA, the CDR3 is TGTGCCAGCAGCTTATTCGCTAGCGGATACAATGAGCAGTTCTTC. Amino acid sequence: CASSLFASGYNEQFF.

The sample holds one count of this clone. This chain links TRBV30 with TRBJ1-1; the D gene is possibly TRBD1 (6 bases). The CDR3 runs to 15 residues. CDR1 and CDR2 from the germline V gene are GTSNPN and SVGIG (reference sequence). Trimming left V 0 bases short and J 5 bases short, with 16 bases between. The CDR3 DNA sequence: TGTGCCTGGAGTGTACTGTCTCAGGGGATGACTGAAGCTTTCTTT. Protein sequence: CAWSVLSQGMTEAFF.

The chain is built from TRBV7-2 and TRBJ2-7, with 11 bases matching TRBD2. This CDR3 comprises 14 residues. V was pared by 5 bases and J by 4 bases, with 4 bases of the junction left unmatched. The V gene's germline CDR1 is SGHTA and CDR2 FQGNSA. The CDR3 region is CASSVRTSGYEQYF. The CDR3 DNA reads TGTGCCAGCAGCGTTAGGACTAGCGGGTACGAGCAGTACTTC.

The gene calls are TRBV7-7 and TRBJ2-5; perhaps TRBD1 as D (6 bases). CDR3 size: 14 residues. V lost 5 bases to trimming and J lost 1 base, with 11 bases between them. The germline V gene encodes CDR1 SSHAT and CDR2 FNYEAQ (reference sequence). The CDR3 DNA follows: TGTGCCAGCAGCGGCAGGGGATTCCAAGAGACCCAGTACTTC. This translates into CASSGRGFQETQYF.

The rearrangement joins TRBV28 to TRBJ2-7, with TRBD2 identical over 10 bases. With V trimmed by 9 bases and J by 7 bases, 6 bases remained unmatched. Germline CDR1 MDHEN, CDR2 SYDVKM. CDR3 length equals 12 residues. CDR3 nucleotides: TGTGCCAGTAGCGGGGGGCCAGGGGAGCAGTACTTC. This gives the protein CASSGGPGEQYF. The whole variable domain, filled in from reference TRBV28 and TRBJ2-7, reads DVKVTQSSRYLVKRTGEKVFLECVQDMDHENMFWYRQDPGLGLRLIYFSYDVKMKEKGDIPEGYSVSREKKERFSLILESASTNQTSMYLCASSGGPGEQYFGPGTRLTVT.

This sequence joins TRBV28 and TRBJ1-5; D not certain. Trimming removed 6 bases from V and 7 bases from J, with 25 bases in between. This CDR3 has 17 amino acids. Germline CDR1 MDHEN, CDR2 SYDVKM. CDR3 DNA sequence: TGTGCCAGCAGCTCTCCTGTGGCGGGGTTTGGAGGCCAGCCCCAGCATTTT. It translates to CASSSPVAGFGGQPQHF. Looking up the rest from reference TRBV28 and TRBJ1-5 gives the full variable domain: DVKVTQSSRYLVKRTGEKVFLECVQDMDHENMFWYRQDPGLGLRLIYFSYDVKMKEKGDIPEGYSVSREKKERFSLILESASTNQTSMYLCASSSPVAGFGGQPQHFGDGTRLSIL.

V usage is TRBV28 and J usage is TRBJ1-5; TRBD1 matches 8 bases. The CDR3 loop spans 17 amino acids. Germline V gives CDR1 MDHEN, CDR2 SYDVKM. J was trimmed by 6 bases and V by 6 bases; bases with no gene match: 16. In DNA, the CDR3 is TGTGCCAGCAGCCCCGGACAGGGCCCTCAGTACAGTCAGCCCCAGCATTTT. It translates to CASSPGQGPQYSQPQHF.

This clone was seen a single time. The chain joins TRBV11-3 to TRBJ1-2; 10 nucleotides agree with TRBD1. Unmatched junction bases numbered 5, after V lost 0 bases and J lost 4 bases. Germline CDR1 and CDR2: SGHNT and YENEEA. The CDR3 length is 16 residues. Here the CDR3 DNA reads TGTGCCAGCAGCTTAGATCGGACAGGGGGGATCTATGGCTACACCTTC. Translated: CASSLDRTGGIYGYTF. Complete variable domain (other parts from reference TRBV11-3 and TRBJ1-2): EAGVVQSPRYKIIEKKQPVAFWCNPISGHNTLYWYLQNLGQGPELLIRYENEEAVDDSQLPKDRFSAERLKGVDSTLKIQPAELGDSAVYLCASSLDRTGGIYGYTFGSGTRLTVV.